This record covers a single TCR beta chain. Per the original data handling: Cell counts per sample came from amplifying reference gene primers. Produced via immunoSEQ multiplex PCR; TCRdb's table is partial and in-frame only. D and trimming come from the DNA, and the V and J calls and clone size come from that table. Among about 220,000 clones listed, roughly 84% were seen once. These data come from a study of blood T cell repertoires in COVID-19. About the study: The United States, Italy and Spain provided the acute and convalescent COVID-19 samples. T cells, B-cell-depleted T cells, or PBMCs provided the cDNA or gDNA that served as material.

The CDR3 loop spans 15 amino acids. Looked up from germline, CDR1 is SGHTA and CDR2 is FQGNSA. Between the trimmed V and J ends, which lost 6 bases and 3 bases, there was a span of 17 bases. The source material was peripheral blood. This sequence joins TRBV7-2 and TRBJ1-2; weak D call: TRBD1 (6 bases). This TCR was sampled from an elderly woman with acute or convalescent COVID-19. The CDR3 here is CASSQTGTRDYGYTF. The CDR3 bases are TGTGCCAGCAGTCAAACCGGGACACGAGACTATGGCTACACCTTC.